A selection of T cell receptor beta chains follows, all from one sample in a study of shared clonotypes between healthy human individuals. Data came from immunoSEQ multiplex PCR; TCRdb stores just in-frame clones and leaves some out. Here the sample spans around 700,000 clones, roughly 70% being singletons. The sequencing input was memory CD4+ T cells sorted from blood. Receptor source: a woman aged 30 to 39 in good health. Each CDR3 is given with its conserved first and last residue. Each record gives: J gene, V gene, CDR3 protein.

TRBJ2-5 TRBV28 CASRRLAGGFQETQYF
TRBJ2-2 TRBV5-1 CASSLTRSGRRETGELFF
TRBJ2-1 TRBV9 CASSTLRLAGGLTYNEQFF
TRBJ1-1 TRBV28 CASSQRGQPRNTEAFF
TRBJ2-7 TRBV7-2 CASSLGTSGLLEQYF
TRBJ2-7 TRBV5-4 CASSSTGLGEQYF
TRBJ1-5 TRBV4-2 CASSLHGRLSNQPQHF
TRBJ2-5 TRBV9 CASSVGPKGETQYF
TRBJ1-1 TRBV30 CAWSVPPGVNTEAFF
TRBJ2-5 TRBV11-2 CASSFSWEETQYF
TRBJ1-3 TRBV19 CASSTQDIGNTIYF
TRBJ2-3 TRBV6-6 CASSRDYGDTQYF
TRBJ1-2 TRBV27 CASSREGTGFLDGYTF
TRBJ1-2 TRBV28 CASSSMTGNYGYTF
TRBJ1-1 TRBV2 CASSDRVFRTEAFF
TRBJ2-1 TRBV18 CASSPRNSGNSNEQFF
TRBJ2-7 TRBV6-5 CASSYSMTGPSYEQYF
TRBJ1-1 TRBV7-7 CASTHHRGRITEAFF
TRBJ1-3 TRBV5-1 CASSLGDRDGNTIYF